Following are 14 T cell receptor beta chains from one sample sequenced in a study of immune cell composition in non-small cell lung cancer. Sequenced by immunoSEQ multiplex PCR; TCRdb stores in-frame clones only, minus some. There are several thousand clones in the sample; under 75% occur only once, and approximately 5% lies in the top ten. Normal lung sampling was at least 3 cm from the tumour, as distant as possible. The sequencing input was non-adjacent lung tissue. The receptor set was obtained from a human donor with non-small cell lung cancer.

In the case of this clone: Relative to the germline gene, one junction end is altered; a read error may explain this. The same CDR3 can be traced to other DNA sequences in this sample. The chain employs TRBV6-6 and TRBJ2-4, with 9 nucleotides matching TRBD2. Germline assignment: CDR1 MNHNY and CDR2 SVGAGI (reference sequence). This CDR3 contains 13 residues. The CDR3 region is CASRAGGGNIQYF. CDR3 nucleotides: TGTGCTAGCAGGGCGGGGGGGGGAAACATTCAGTACTTC.

CDR3 coding DNA: TGTGCCAGCAGCGTTACAGGGGATAATTCACCCCTCCACTTT. Protein sequence: CASSVTGDNSPLHF. The chain employs TRBV9 and TRBJ1-6; TRBD1 matches 7 bases. Germline loops: CDR1 SGDLS, CDR2 YYNGEE. This CDR3 comprises 14 residues. The V segment lost 2 bases and the J segment 5 bases; nucleotides outside the gene matches: 1.

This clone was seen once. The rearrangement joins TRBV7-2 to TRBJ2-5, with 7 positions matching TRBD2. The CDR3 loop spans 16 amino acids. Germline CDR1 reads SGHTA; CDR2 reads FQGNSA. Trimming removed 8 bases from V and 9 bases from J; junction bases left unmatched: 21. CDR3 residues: CASQPPPPAGTRSQYF. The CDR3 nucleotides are TGTGCCAGCCAACCCCCCCCGCCAGCGGGGACCCGGTCCCAGTACTTC.

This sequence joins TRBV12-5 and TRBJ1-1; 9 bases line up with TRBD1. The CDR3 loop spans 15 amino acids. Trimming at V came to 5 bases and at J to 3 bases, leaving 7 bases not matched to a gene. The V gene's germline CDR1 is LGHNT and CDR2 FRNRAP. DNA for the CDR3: TGTGCTAGTGGTCCATCCTACAGGGGGCACACTGAAGCTTTCTTT. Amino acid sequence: CASGPSYRGHTEAFF.

The CDR3 DNA sequence: TGTGCCAGCAGCCCCCGCCAGTTCTACCAAGAGACCCAGTACTTC. This encodes CASSPRQFYQETQYF. The chain uses TRBV14 and TRBJ2-5; D not resolved. This CDR3 spans 15 amino acids. Germline CDR1 is SGHDN and CDR2 is FVKESK. V was pared by 4 bases and J by 0 bases, with 12 bases between.

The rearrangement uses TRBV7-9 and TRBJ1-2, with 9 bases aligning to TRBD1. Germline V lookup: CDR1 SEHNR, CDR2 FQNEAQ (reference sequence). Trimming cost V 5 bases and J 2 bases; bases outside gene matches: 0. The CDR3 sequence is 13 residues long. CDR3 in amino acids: CASSGQGNYGYTF. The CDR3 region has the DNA TGTGCCAGCAGCGGACAGGGGAACTATGGCTACACCTTC.

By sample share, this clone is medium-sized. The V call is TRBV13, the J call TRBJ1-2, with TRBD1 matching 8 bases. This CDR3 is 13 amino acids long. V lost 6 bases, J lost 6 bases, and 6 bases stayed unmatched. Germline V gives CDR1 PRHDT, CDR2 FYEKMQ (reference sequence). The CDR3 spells CASSFGTGNGYTF. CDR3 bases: TGTGCCAGCAGTTTTGGGACAGGCAATGGCTACACCTTC.

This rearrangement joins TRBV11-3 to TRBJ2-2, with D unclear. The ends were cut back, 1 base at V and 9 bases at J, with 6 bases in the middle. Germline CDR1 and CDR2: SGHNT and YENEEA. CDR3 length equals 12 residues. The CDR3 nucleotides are TGTGCCAGCAGCTTAGGGTACTGGGAGCTGTTTTTT. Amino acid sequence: CASSLGYWELFF. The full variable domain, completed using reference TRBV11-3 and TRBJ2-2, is EAGVVQSPRYKIIEKKQPVAFWCNPISGHNTLYWYLQNLGQGPELLIRYENEEAVDDSQLPKDRFSAERLKGVDSTLKIQPAELGDSAVYLCASSLGYWELFFGEGSRLTVL.

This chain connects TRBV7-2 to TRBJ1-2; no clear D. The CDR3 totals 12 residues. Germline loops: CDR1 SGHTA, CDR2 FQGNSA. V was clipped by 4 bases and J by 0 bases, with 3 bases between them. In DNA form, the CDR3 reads TGTGCCAGCAGCTACACTAACTATGGCTACACCTTC. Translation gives CASSYTNYGYTF.

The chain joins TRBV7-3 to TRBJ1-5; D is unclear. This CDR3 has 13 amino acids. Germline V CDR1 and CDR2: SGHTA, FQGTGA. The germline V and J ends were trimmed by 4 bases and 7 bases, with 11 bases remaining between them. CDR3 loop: CASSSMEGQPQHF. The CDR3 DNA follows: TGTGCCAGCAGCTCCATGGAGGGACAGCCCCAGCATTTT.

The CDR3 nucleotides read TGTGCCAGCAGCCCAGGACTAGCCGGGACAGATACGCAGTATTTT. Protein: CASSPGLAGTDTQYF. The chain uses TRBV11-3 and TRBJ2-3; 8 bases are shared with TRBD2. This CDR3 contains 15 residues. Germline CDR1 SGHNT, CDR2 YENEEA. After removal of 5 bases from V and 3 bases from J, the junction contained 7 bases not matched to a gene.

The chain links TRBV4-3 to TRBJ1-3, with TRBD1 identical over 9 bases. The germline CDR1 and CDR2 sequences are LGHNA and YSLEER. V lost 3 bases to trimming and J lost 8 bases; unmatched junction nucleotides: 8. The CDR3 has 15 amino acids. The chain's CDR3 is CASSQGGQGVYTIYF. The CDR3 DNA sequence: TGCGCCAGCAGCCAGGGGGGACAGGGCGTCTACACCATATATTTT.

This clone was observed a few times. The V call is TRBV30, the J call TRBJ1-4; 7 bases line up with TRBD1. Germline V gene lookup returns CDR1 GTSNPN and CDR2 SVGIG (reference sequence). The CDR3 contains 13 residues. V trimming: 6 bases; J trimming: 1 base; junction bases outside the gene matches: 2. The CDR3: CACQGVTNEKLFF. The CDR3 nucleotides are TGTGCCTGTCAGGGGGTAACTAATGAAAAACTGTTTTTT.

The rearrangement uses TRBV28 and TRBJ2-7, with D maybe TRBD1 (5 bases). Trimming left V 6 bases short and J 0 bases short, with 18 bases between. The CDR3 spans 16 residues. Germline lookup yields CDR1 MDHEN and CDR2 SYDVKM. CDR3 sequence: CASSRLQEDSSYEQYF. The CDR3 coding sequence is TGTGCCAGCAGCCGCCTGCAGGAAGACAGCTCCTACGAGCAGTACTTC.